The 11 T cell receptor beta chains in this list originate from one sample, sequenced in a study of blood T cell repertoires in COVID-19. Generated by immunoSEQ multiplex PCR, the TCRdb table keeps only in-frame clones and is missing some. The sample yields around 150,000 clones, 87% seen once. The sequencing input was peripheral blood. These receptors came from a woman aged 55-69 years with active or convalescent COVID-19.

The chain is built from TRBV7-2 and TRBJ1-4, with D possibly TRBD1 on 6 matching bases. The CDR3 has 14 amino acids. Germline values: CDR1 SGHTA, CDR2 FQGNSA. Deletions cut 5 bases from V and 7 bases from J, with 14 bases between. CDR3 amino acids: CASSRGEGSEKLFF. CDR3 nucleotide sequence: TGTGCCAGCAGCAGGGGGGAGGGGAGTGAAAAACTGTTTTTT.

The chain combines TRBV2 with TRBJ1-2, with D tentatively TRBD1 (6 bases). Germline V CDR1 and CDR2: SNHLY, FYNNEI. The CDR3 is 15 amino acids. With 1 base removed from V and 2 bases from J, the gap between germline ends came to 11 bases. The CDR3 reads CASSEEAGANYGYTF. CDR3 bases: TGTGCCAGCAGTGAAGAAGCGGGGGCGAACTATGGCTACACCTTC.

The genes are TRBV7-6 and TRBJ2-7, with TRBD1 as a possible D gene (6 bases). From germline, CDR1 is SGHVS and CDR2 FNYEAQ. Trimming pared 4 bases from V and 7 bases from J, leaving 17 bases between. The CDR3 loop spans 14 amino acids. For the CDR3, the DNA is TGTGCCAGCAGCTCATTACAGGGCCTCTCGGAGCAGTACTTC. It translates to CASSSLQGLSEQYF.

The chain links TRBV11-3 to TRBJ2-7; D is unresolved. Trimming took 0 bases from V and 3 from J, leaving 6 bases between them. The CDR3 has 13 amino acids. Germline V gene lookup returns CDR1 SGHNT and CDR2 YENEEA. CDR3 coding DNA: TGTGCCAGCAGCTTAGACCAGTTCTACGAGCAGTACTTC. It is translated as CASSLDQFYEQYF.

The genes are TRBV3-1 (or the pseudogene TRBV3-2) and TRBJ2-1; D not resolved. The CDR3 totals 13 residues. The germline CDR1 and CDR2 sequences are LGHDT and YNNKEL (reference sequence). V was trimmed by 0 bases and J by 10 bases, leaving 10 bases between them. The CDR3 DNA is TGTGCCAGCAGCCAAGAACCCTCCCGGGAGCAGTTCTTC. The encoded protein is CASSQEPSREQFF.

This chain links TRBV18 with TRBJ2-7, with 7 positions matching TRBD1. There are 15 residues in the CDR3. CDR1 is KGHSH, CDR2 LQKENI, per germline. With 6 bases clipped from V and 0 bases from J, the junction kept 8 bases outside the gene matches. For the CDR3, the DNA is TGTGCCAGCTCGCCGGGACAGTTGGCCTCCTACGAGCAGTACTTC. Translation gives CASSPGQLASYEQYF. Based on the CDR3 plus reference TRBV18 and TRBJ2-7, the full variable domain is NAGVMQNPRHLVRRRGQEARLRCSPMKGHSHVYWYRQLPEEGLKFMVYLQKENIIDESGMPKERFSAEFPKEGPSILRIQQVVRGDSAAYFCASSPGQLASYEQYFGPGTRLTVT.

The V gene is TRBV12-1, the J gene TRBJ1-4; no DNA check was done on the table's D call, TRBD1. TRBV12-1 is given as a pseudogene. This CDR3 comprises 15 residues. CDR3 loop: CASTWGGQGLEKLFF. The CDR3 nucleotides read TGTGCCAGCACCTGGGGTGGGCAGGGCCTTGAAAAACTGTTTTTT.

This rearrangement joins TRBV4-3 to TRBJ2-2; 12 nucleotides line up with TRBD2. The CDR3 spans 17 residues. Trimming at V came to 0 bases and at J to 6 bases, leaving 5 bases not matched to a gene. Germline V gives CDR1 LGHNA, CDR2 YSLEER. This CDR3 reads CASSQESSGGVAGELFF. CDR3 DNA: TGCGCCAGCAGCCAAGAATCTAGCGGGGGGGTTGCCGGGGAGCTGTTTTTT.

With regard to this clone: Other nucleotide sequences from this sample produce the same CDR3. This chain connects TRBV6-5 to TRBJ1-2; TRBD1 might be the D (6 bases). The CDR3 length is 12 residues. The germline CDR1 and CDR2 sequences are MNHEY and SVGAGI. Trimming pared 6 bases from V and 5 bases from J, leaving 10 bases between. CDR3 region: CASRPTGYGYTF. The CDR3 bases are TGTGCCAGCAGGCCTACAGGGTATGGCTACACCTTC.

Written as DNA, the CDR3 is TGTGCCAGCAGTACCGGGGGCACAGATACGCAGTATTTT. It encodes CASSTGGTDTQYF. The gene calls are TRBV2 and TRBJ2-3, with D perhaps TRBD2 (5 bases). Trimming cost V 5 bases and J 1 base, with 7 bases left between them. The CDR3 is 13 amino acids. Germline V gene sequence: CDR1 SNHLY, CDR2 FYNNEI.

The chain is built from TRBV18 and TRBJ2-3; D is unclear. Germline loops: CDR1 KGHSH, CDR2 LQKENI. Deletions cut 2 bases from V and 4 bases from J, with 4 bases between. This CDR3 spans 12 amino acids. The CDR3 region has the DNA TGTGCCAGCTCACCAGAGGCAGATACGCAGTATTTT. This codes for CASSPEADTQYF.